Below, 5 T cell receptor beta chains from the same sample are listed, as sequenced in a study of identifying expanded T cells in peripheral blood. The protocol was immunoSEQ multiplex PCR, while the TCRdb copy is restricted to in-frame clones and leaves out a portion. The sample yields fewer than 65,000 clones, over 75% seen once. Sequenced input: blood. The receptor set was obtained from a person aged 18-70 years in good health.

V and J are TRBV5-8 and TRBJ2-6, with a possible D match to TRBD1 (5 bases). Trimming left V 1 base short and J 2 bases short, with 7 bases between. Germline loops: CDR1 SGHTS, CDR2 YDEGEE. The CDR3 is 15 residues long. The DNA for the CDR3 is TGTGCCAGCAGCTTGTCAGGGACTGGGGCCAACGTCCTGACTTTC. Translated: CASSLSGTGANVLTF.

This clone appeared a single time. The chain recombines TRBV6-5 with TRBJ2-1, with TRBD1 identical over 9 bases. The germline V gene has CDR1 MNHEY and CDR2 SVGAGI. The trim removed 8 bases at V and 5 bases at J, leaving 10 bases unmatched. The CDR3 loop spans 15 amino acids. In nucleotides, the CDR3 is TGTGCCAGCTCCCCGGGACAGGGTTTGAACAATGAGCAGTTCTTC. It specifies CASSPGQGLNNEQFF.

This clone was observed a few times. The rearrangement uses TRBV13 and TRBJ2-3, with TRBD1 as a possible D gene (6 bases). Deletions cut 2 bases from V and 1 base from J, with 10 bases between. Germline lookup yields CDR1 PRHDT and CDR2 FYEKMQ (reference sequence). The CDR3 totals 15 residues. The CDR3 bases are TGTGCCAGCAGCTTAAACAGGGCAGGCACAGATACGCAGTATTTT. The encoded protein is CASSLNRAGTDTQYF.

This chain uses TRBV21-1 with TRBJ1-1; the table's D call TRBD1 went unverified against the DNA. TRBV21-1 is listed as a pseudogene. The CDR3 extends over 15 amino acids. In DNA form, the CDR3 reads TGTGCCAGCAGCACGAGGACAGGGAGGAACACTGAAGCTTTCTTT. This sequence encodes CASSTRTGRNTEAFF.

The chain is built from TRBV18 and TRBJ2-6; TRBD1 matches at 7 bases. CDR3 length equals 18 residues. Germline assignment: CDR1 KGHSH and CDR2 LQKENI. J lost 4 bases, V lost 3 bases, and 12 bases had no gene match. The CDR3 DNA reads TGTGCCAGCTCACCTAGGACAGGCGCTAGAGCCGGGGCCAACGTCCTGACTTTC. Translating it yields CASSPRTGARAGANVLTF.